This T cell receptor (beta chain) was identified in a study of cytomegalovirus exposure and HLA in healthy donors. Amplification used 60 Vbeta primers and 13 Jbeta primers. This table comes from immunoSEQ multiplex PCR, and its TCRdb copy is limited to in-frame clones, with some not included. The profile shows some 170,000 clones, about 71% of them singletons. The CDR3 has 13 amino acids. Germline V gene sequence: CDR1 SGHTA, CDR2 FQGNSA. V lost 4 bases and J 8 bases, leaving 11 bases between the germline ends. Study-wide results and limits: Analysis was carried out at a later point, and it linked a missense DCLRE1C variant to TCR beta V- and J-gene trimming. Segments of the TCR beta V type were, in most cases, productive about 90% or about 30% of the time in an earlier analysis.

Regarding this clone: The antigen remains undetermined.

The source material was PBMCs. This receptor was identified in a woman between 25 and 40 years old in good health and CMV-seronegative. This chain links TRBV7-2 with TRBJ1-4; D remains ambiguous. The chain's CDR3 is CASSSLTREKLFF. The CDR3, as DNA: TGTGCCAGCAGCTCCCTGACGCGGGAAAAACTGTTTTTT.